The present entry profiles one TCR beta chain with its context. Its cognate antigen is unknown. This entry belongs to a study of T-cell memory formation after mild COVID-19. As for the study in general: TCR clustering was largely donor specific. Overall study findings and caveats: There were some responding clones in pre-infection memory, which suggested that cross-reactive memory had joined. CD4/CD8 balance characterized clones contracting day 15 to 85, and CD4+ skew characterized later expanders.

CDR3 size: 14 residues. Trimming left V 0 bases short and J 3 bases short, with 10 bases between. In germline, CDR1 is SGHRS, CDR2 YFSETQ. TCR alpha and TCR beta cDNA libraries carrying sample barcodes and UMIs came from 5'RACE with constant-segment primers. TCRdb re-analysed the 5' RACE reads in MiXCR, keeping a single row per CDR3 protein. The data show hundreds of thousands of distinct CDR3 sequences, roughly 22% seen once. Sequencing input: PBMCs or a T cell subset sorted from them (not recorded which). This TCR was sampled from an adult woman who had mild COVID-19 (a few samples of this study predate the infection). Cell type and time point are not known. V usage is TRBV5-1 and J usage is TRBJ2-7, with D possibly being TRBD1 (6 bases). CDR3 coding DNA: TGCGCCAGCAGCTTGGAGACAGGACTCTACGAGCAGTACTTC. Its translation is CASSLETGLYEQYF.